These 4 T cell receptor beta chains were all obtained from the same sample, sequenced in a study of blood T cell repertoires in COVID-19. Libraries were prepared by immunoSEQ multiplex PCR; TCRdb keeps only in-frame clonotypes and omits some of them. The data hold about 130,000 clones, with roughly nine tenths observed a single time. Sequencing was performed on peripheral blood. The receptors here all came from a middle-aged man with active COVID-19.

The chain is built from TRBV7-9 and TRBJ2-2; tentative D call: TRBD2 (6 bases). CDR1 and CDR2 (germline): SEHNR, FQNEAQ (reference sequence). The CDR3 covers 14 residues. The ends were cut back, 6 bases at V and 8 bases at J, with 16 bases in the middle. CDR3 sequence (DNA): TGTGCCAGCAGAACCGACGGGACTCGAGGGGAGCTGTTTTTT. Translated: CASRTDGTRGELFF.

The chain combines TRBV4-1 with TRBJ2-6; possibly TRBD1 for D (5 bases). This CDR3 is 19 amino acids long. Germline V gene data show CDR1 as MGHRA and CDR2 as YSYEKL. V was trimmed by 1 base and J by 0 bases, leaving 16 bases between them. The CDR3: CASSQGRQGPSSGANVLTF. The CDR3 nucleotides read TGCGCCAGCAGCCAAGGTCGGCAGGGTCCCTCCTCTGGGGCCAACGTCCTGACTTTC.

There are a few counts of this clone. Written as DNA, the CDR3 is TGCGCCAGCAGCTTGGTCGCCAGAAACACTGAAGCTTTCTTT. Its protein is CASSLVARNTEAFF. The V call is TRBV5-1, the J call TRBJ1-1, with D uncertain. The V end was cut by 0 bases, the J end by 2 bases, with 8 bases between. Germline V lookup: CDR1 SGHRS, CDR2 YFSETQ. The CDR3 covers 14 residues.

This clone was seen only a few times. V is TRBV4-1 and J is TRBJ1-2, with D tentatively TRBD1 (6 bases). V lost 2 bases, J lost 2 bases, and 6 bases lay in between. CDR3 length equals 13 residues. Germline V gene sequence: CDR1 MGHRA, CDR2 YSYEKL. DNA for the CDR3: TGCGCCAGCAGCCAAACAGGGAACTATGGCTACACCTTC. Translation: CASSQTGNYGYTF.